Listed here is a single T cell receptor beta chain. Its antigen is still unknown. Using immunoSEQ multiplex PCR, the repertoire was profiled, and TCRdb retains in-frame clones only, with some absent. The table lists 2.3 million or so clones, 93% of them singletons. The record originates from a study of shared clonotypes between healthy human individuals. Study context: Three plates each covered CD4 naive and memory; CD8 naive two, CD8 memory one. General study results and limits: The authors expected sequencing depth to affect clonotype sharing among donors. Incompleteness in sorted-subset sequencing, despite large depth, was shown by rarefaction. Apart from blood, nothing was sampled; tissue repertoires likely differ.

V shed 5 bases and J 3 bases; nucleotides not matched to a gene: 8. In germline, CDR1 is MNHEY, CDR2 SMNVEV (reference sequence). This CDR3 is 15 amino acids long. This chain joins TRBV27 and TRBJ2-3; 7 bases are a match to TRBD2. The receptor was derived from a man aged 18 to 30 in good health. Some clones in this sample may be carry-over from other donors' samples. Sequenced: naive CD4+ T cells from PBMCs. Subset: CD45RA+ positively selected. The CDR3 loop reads CASSQSGEGTDTQYF. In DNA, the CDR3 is TGTGCCAGCAGTCAGAGCGGGGAGGGTACAGATACGCAGTATTTT.